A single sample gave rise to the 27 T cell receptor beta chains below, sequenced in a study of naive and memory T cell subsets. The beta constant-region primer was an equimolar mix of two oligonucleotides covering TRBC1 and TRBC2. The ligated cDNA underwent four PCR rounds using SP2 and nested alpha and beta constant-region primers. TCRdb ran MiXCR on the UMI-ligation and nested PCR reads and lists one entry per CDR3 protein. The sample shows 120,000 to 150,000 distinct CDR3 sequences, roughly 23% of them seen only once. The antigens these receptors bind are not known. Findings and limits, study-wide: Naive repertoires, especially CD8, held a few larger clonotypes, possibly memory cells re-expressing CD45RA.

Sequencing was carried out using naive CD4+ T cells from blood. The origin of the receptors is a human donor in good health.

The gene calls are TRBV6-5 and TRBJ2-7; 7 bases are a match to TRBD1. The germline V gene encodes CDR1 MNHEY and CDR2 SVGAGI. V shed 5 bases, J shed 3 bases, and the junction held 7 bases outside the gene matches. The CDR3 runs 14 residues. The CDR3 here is CASSLRDRGYEQYF. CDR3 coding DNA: TGTGCCAGCAGTCTCCGGGACAGAGGCTACGAGCAGTACTTC.

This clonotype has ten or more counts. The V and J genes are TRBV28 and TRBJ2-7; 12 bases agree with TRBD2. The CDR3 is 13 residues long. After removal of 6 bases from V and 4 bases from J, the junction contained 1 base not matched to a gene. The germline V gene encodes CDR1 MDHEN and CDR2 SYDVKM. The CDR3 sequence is CASRTSGSYEQYF. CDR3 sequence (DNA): TGTGCCAGCAGGACTAGCGGGAGTTACGAGCAGTACTTC.

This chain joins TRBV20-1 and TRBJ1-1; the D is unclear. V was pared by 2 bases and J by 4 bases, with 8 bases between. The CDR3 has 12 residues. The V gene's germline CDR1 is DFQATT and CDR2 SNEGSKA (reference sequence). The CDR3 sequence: CSARFPPTEAFF. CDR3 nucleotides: TGCAGTGCTAGATTTCCCCCCACTGAAGCTTTCTTT.

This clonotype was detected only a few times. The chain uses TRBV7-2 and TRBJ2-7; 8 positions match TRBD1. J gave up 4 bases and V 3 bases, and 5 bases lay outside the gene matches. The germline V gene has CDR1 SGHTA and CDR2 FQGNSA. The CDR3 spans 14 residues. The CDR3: CASSFWQGAYEQYF. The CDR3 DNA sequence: TGTGCCAGCAGCTTTTGGCAGGGGGCTTACGAGCAGTACTTC. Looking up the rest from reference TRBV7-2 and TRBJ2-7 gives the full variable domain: GAGVSQSPSNKVTEKGKDVELRCDPISGHTALYWYRQSLGQGLEFLIYFQGNSAPDKSGLPSDRFSAERTGGSVSTLTIQRTQQEDSAVYLCASSFWQGAYEQYFGPGTRLTVT.

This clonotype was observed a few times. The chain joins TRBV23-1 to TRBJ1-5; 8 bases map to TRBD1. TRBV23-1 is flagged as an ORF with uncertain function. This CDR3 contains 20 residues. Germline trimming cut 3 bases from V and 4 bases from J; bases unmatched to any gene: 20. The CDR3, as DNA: TGCGCCAGCAGTCAGTCCTCCAGGGGGCCGCCTTCCCAGTTGAATCAGCCCCAGCATTTT. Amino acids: CASSQSSRGPPSQLNQPQHF.

CDR3 nucleotides: TGTGCCAGCAGTTACAATCAGGGGCCGAATCAGCCCCAGCATTTT. Residues: CASSYNQGPNQPQHF. The chain combines TRBV6-6 with TRBJ1-5; D is possibly TRBD1 (6 bases). The CDR3 consists of 15 residues. Germline assignment: CDR1 MNHNY and CDR2 SVGAGI (reference sequence). V was trimmed by 2 bases and J by 4 bases, leaving 12 bases between them.

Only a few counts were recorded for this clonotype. The CDR3 sequence: CATSAWADSGHGDTQYF. In DNA, the CDR3 is TGTGCCACCAGTGCCTGGGCAGATAGCGGGCACGGAGATACGCAGTATTTT. The rearrangement links TRBV24-1 to TRBJ2-3; 7 nucleotides align to TRBD2. Germline trimming cut 5 bases from V and 5 bases from J; bases unmatched to any gene: 15. CDR3 length equals 17 residues. Germline lookup yields CDR1 KGHDR and CDR2 SFDVKD.

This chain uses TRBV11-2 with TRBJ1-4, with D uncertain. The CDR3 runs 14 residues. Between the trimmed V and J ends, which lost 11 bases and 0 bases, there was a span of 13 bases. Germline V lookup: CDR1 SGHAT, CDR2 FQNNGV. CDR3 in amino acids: CASTTGTTNEKLFF. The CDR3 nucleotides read TGTGCCTCGACGACGGGGACAACTAATGAAAAACTGTTTTTT.

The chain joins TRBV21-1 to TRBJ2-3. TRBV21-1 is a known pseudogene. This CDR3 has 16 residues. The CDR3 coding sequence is TGTGCCAGCAGCAAATTGGAACGGACGGTGACAGATACGCAGTATTTT. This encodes CASSKLERTVTDTQYF.

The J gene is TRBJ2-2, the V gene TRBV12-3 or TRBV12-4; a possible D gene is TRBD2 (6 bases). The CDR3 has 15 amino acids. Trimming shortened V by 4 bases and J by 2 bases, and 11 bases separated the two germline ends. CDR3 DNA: TGTGCCAGCAGTTATCGAGCGGGTAACACCGGGGAGCTGTTTTTT. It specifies CASSYRAGNTGELFF.

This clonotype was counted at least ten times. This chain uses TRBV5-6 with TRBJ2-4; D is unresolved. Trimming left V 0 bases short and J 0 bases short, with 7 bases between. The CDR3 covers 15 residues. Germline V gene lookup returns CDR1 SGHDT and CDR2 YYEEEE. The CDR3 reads CASSLGSLAKNIQYF. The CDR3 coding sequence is TGTGCCAGCAGCTTGGGGTCCTTAGCCAAAAACATTCAGTACTTC.

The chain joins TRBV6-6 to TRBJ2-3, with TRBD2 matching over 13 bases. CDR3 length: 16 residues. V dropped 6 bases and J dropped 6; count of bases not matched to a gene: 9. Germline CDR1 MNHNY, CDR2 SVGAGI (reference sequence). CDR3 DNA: TGTGCCAGCAGCGAGGGACTAGCGGGGAGTGGTGATACGCAGTATTTT. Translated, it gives CASSEGLAGSGDTQYF.

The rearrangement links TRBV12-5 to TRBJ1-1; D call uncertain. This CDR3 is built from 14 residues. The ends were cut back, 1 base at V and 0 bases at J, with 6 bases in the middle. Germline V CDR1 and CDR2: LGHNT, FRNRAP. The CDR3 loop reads CASGLERLNTEAFF. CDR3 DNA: TGTGCTAGTGGTTTGGAAAGGTTGAACACTGAAGCTTTCTTT.

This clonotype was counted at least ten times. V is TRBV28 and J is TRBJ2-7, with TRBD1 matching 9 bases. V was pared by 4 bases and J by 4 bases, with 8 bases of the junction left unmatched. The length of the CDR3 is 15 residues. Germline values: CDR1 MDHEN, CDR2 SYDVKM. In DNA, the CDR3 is TGTGCCAGCAGTTCACCGGGACAGGGACCTTACGAGCAGTACTTC. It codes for CASSSPGQGPYEQYF.

CDR3 nucleotide sequence: TGCGCCAGCAGCTCTGGACTAGCGGGAGGGCTTGAGCAGTTCTTC. Translation: CASSSGLAGGLEQFF. The rearrangement links TRBV5-1 to TRBJ2-1, with 15 bases aligning to TRBD2. J lost 9 bases, V lost 3 bases, and 4 bases had no gene match. CDR1 SGHRS and CDR2 YFSETQ come from the germline V gene. This CDR3 spans 15 amino acids.

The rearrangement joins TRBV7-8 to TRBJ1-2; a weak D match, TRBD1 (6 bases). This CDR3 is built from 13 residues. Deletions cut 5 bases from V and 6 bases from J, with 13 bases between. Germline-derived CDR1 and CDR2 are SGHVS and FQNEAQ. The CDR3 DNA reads TGTGCCAGCAGCCCCACAGGGCTAGATGGCTACACCTTC. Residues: CASSPTGLDGYTF.

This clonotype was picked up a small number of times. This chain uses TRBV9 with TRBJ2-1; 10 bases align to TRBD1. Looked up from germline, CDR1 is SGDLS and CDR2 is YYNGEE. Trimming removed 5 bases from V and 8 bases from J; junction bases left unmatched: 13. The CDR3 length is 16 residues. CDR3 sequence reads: CASSTRTGTGADEQFF. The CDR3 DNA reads TGTGCCAGCAGTACTAGAACCGGGACAGGGGCGGATGAGCAGTTCTTC.

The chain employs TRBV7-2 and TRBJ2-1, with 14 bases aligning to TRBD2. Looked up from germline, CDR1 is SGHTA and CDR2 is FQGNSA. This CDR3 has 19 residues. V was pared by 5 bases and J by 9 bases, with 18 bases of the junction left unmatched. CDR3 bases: TGTGCCAGCAGCCTGGCCGGGACTAGCGGGAGTTTGGGGTCGGCTGAGCAGTTCTTC. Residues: CASSLAGTSGSLGSAEQFF.

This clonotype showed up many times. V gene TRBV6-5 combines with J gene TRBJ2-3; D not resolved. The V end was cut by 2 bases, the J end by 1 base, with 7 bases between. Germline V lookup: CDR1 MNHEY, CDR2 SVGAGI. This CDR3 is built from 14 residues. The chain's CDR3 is CASSYPGRTDTQYF. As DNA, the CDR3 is TGTGCCAGCAGTTACCCGGGCCGCACAGATACGCAGTATTTT.

The CDR3 is CASSQLGLEQYF. DNA for the CDR3: TGTGCCAGCAGCCAACTGGGCCTCGAGCAGTACTTC. The chain carries TRBV16 and TRBJ2-7; D is uncertain. This CDR3 contains 12 residues. The germline V and J ends were trimmed by 2 bases and 6 bases, with 8 bases remaining between them. Germline lookup yields CDR1 KGHSY and CDR2 FQNENV.

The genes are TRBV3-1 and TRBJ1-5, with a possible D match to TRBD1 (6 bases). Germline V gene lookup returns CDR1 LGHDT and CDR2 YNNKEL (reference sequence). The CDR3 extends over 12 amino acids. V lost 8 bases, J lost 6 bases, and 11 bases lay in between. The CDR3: CASGQQGQPQHF. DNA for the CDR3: TGTGCCAGCGGACAGCAGGGTCAGCCCCAGCATTTT. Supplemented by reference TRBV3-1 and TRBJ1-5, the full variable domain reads DTAVSQTPKYLVTQMGNDKSIKCEQNLGHDTMYWYKQDSKKFLKIMFSYNNKELIINETVPNRFSPKSPDKAHLNLHINSLELGDSAVYFCASGQQGQPQHFGDGTRLSIL.

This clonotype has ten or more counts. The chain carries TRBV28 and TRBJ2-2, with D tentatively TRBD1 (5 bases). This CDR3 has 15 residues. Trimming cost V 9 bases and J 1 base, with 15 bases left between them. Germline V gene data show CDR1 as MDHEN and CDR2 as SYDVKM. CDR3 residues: CASHLGQGNTGELFF. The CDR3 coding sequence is TGTGCCAGTCACCTTGGGCAGGGGAACACCGGGGAGCTGTTTTTT.

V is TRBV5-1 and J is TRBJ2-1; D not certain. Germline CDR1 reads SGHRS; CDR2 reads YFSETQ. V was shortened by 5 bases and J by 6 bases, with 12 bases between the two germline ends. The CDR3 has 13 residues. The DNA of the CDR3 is TGCGCCAGCAGGGAACAGACCCCCAATGAGCAGTTCTTC. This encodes CASREQTPNEQFF. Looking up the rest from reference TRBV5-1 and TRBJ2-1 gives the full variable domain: KAGVTQTPRYLIKTRGQQVTLSCSPISGHRSVSWYQQTPGQGLQFLFEYFSETQRNKGNFPGRFSGRQFSNSRSEMNVSTLELGDSALYLCASREQTPNEQFFGPGTRLTVL.

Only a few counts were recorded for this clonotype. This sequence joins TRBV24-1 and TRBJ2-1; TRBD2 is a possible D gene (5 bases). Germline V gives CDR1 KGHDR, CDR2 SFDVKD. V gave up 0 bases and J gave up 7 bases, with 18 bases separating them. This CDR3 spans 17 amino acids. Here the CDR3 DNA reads TGTGCCACCAGTGATTTGCGGGGTGAGAACCGGCGGAATGAGCAGTTCTTC. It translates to CATSDLRGENRRNEQFF.

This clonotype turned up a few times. As DNA, the CDR3 is TGTGCCATCAGTGAGGGTTACGAGCAGTACTTC. Translating gives CAISEGYEQYF. This chain uses TRBV10-3 with TRBJ2-7; D gene unclear. This CDR3 has 11 residues. Germline V CDR1 and CDR2: ENHRY, SYGVKD. V lost 2 bases and J lost 4, with 3 bases in between.

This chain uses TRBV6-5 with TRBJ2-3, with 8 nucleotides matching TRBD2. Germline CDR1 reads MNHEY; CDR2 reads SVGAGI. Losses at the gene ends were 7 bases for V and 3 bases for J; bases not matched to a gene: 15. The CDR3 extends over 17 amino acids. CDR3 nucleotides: TGTGCCAGCACCCCGTATGGTAGCGGGACCGGAACAGATACGCAGTATTTT. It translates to CASTPYGSGTGTDTQYF.

CDR3 protein: CASSFLATGTNYGYTF. The CDR3 coding sequence is TGTGCCAGCAGTTTCTTGGCGACAGGGACTAACTATGGCTACACCTTC. The rearrangement joins TRBV12-3 or TRBV12-4 to TRBJ1-2; TRBD1 matches 7 bases. The CDR3 covers 16 residues. With V trimmed by 3 bases and J by 0 bases, 7 bases remained unmatched.